These 8 T cell receptor beta chains were sequenced from one sample in a study of T cell responses to AZD1222 COVID-19 vaccine (dated by TCRdb to the early 2020s). According to the study, the label for this sample's time point signals: baseline before first vaccination. The library came from the immunoSEQ multiplex PCR assay. As stored in TCRdb, this immuneACCESS dataset retains in-frame rearrangements with V and J assigned. A fraction of the clones does not appear; measured against another copy, unresolved V genes explain less than half of the discrepancy, and the remainder lacks a known reason. The sample contains about 86,000 clones, over 85% of them found a single time. The ten most abundant clones make up around 2% of the sample. Sequencing used peripheral blood, obtained on day 0 of AZD1222 vaccination. The receptor set was obtained from an adult in good health.

The chain uses TRBV25-1 and TRBJ1-2; D ambiguous. The CDR3 contains 13 residues. V dropped 4 bases and J dropped 5 bases, with 11 bases sitting between them. CDR1 MGHDK and CDR2 SYGVNS come from the germline V gene. The chain's CDR3 is CASSGAVWYGYTF. CDR3 in DNA: TGTGCCAGCAGTGGAGCGGTTTGGTATGGCTACACCTTC.

The chain has TRBV5-6 and TRBJ2-7, with 9 bases matching TRBD1. With 5 bases clipped from V and 3 bases from J, the junction kept 9 bases outside the gene matches. The CDR3 runs to 15 residues. Germline V CDR1 and CDR2: SGHDT, YYEEEE. CDR3 coding DNA: TGTGCCAGCAGTTTAACGGGACAGGGTTACTACGAGCAGTACTTC. Its translation is CASSLTGQGYYEQYF.

The chain carries TRBV19 and TRBJ1-2; possible D gene TRBD1, 5 bases. Between the trimmed V and J ends, which lost 3 bases and 0 bases, there was a span of 14 bases. The germline CDR1 and CDR2 sequences are LNHDA and SQIVND (reference sequence). The CDR3 extends over 16 amino acids. CDR3 nucleotide sequence: TGTGCCAGTAGTATTGGCCGGCCAGGGTCTAACTATGGCTACACCTTC. It yields the protein CASSIGRPGSNYGYTF.

V is TRBV6-6 and J is TRBJ1-1; a possible D gene is TRBD1 (6 bases). The CDR3 totals 22 residues. CDR1 and CDR2 from the germline V gene are MNHNY and SVGAGI (reference sequence). The V end lost 5 bases, the J end lost 1 base, and 35 bases lay between the germline ends. The CDR3 DNA follows: TGTGCCAGCAGTCTAACCACCCCCCTACCGACAGGACGGTCGTTGGGGAACACTGAAGCTTTCTTT. It encodes CASSLTTPLPTGRSLGNTEAFF.

The chain uses TRBV7-2 and TRBJ2-2, with D maybe TRBD2 (6 bases). CDR1 is SGHTA, CDR2 FQGNSA, per germline. The CDR3 consists of 15 residues. V gave up 3 bases and J gave up 7 bases, with 15 bases separating them. The CDR3 sequence: CASSLSLGGGGELFF. The CDR3 DNA follows: TGTGCCAGCAGCTTGTCCCTGGGGGGTGGCGGGGAGCTGTTTTTT.

This chain connects TRBV11-2 to TRBJ2-4; 7 bases fit TRBD1. CDR3 length: 13 amino acids. The germline CDR1 and CDR2 sequences are SGHAT and FQNNGV. V lost 5 bases and J lost 6; bases outside the gene matches: 4. CDR3 sequence reads: CASSNRGRNIQYF. The CDR3 DNA reads as TGTGCCAGCAGCAACAGGGGACGAAACATTCAGTACTTC.

The chain employs TRBV3-1 (or the pseudogene TRBV3-2) and TRBJ2-2; the D is unclear. V lost 8 bases, J lost 5 bases, and 15 bases lay in between. The CDR3 is made up of 14 amino acids. CDR1 and CDR2 from the germline V gene are LGHDT and YNNKEL (reference sequence). CDR3 protein: CASSAVLGTGELFF. DNA for the CDR3: TGTGCCAGCTCGGCGGTATTGGGTACCGGGGAGCTGTTTTTT.

The chain is built from TRBV27 and TRBJ2-1; perhaps TRBD1 as D (5 bases). This CDR3 contains 15 residues. V shed 0 bases and J shed 8 bases, with 14 bases lying between them. Germline CDR1 is MNHEY and CDR2 is SMNVEV (reference sequence). The CDR3 region is CASSLSWQGGYEQFF. Written as DNA, the CDR3 is TGTGCCAGCAGTTTATCGTGGCAGGGTGGGTATGAGCAGTTCTTC.